Presented here are 7 T cell receptor beta chains from one specimen sequenced in a study of blood T cell repertoires in COVID-19. TCRdb's copy holds only in-frame clones and misses some; the assay was immunoSEQ multiplex PCR. This repertoire shows approximately 170,000 clones, 70% to 85% found once; its top ten account for under 20%. Sequencing was performed on PBMCs or T cells enriched from blood (not recorded which). All receptors derive from an older woman in a cohort exposed to, infected with or recovered from COVID-19 (not recorded which).

The J gene is TRBJ2-5, the V gene TRBV11-3; TRBD2 might be the D (6 bases). The CDR3 length is 14 residues. CDR1 is SGHNT, CDR2 YENEEA, per germline. V was shortened by 2 bases and J by 5 bases, with 12 bases between the two germline ends. This chain's CDR3 is CASSLREEGETQYF. Here the CDR3 DNA reads TGTGCCAGCAGCTTAAGGGAGGAGGGCGAGACCCAGTACTTC.

The chain recombines TRBV19 with TRBJ2-7, with 10 bases lining up with TRBD2. J was trimmed by 5 bases and V by 5 bases; bases with no gene match: 3. The CDR3 spans 13 residues. Germline values: CDR1 LNHDA, CDR2 SQIVND (reference sequence). Here the CDR3 reads CASSSGLADEQYF. The CDR3 DNA reads as TGTGCCAGTAGTTCCGGACTAGCGGACGAGCAGTACTTC. The full variable domain, its missing parts supplied by reference TRBV19 and TRBJ2-7, is DGGITQSPKYLFRKEGQNVTLSCEQNLNHDAMYWYRQDPGQGLRLIYYSQIVNDFQKGDIAEGYSVSREKKESFPLTVTSAQKNPTAFYLCASSSGLADEQYFGPGTRLTVT.

V usage is TRBV28 and J usage is TRBJ1-5; D remains unclear. Per the germline V gene, CDR1 is MDHEN and CDR2 is SYDVKM. The CDR3 is 13 amino acids. V dropped 7 bases and J dropped 1 base, with 8 bases sitting between them. This CDR3 is CASTRLSNQPQHF. CDR3 bases: TGTGCCAGCACTCGCCTAAGCAATCAGCCCCAGCATTTT. Variable domain in full (rest from reference TRBV28 and TRBJ1-5): DVKVTQSSRYLVKRTGEKVFLECVQDMDHENMFWYRQDPGLGLRLIYFSYDVKMKEKGDIPEGYSVSREKKERFSLILESASTNQTSMYLCASTRLSNQPQHFGDGTRLSIL.

The chain links TRBV7-3 to TRBJ2-2, with TRBD1 matching over 7 bases. The germline gives CDR1 SGHTA, CDR2 FQGTGA. After removal of 1 base from V and 8 bases from J, the junction contained 4 bases not matched to a gene. This CDR3 comprises 14 residues. The CDR3 DNA reads TGTGCCAGCAGCTTAAGCGAGGGGGCGGGGGAGCTGTTTTTT. Encoded protein: CASSLSEGAGELFF.

The rearrangement uses TRBV11-3 and TRBJ1-1, with D perhaps TRBD1 (5 bases). CDR3 length equals 14 residues. CDR1 and CDR2 (germline): SGHNT, YENEEA. The ends were cut back, 0 bases at V and 7 bases at J, with 12 bases in the middle. The CDR3 here is CASSLEGHRFEAFF. The CDR3 DNA reads as TGTGCCAGCAGCTTAGAGGGGCACAGGTTTGAAGCTTTCTTT. Based on the CDR3 plus reference TRBV11-3 and TRBJ1-1, the full variable domain is EAGVVQSPRYKIIEKKQPVAFWCNPISGHNTLYWYLQNLGQGPELLIRYENEEAVDDSQLPKDRFSAERLKGVDSTLKIQPAELGDSAVYLCASSLEGHRFEAFFGQGTRLTVV.

This clone was observed a single time. V usage is TRBV18 and J usage is TRBJ2-7; 9 nucleotides agree with TRBD1. The CDR3 sequence is 13 residues long. V lost 2 bases, J lost 6 bases, and 2 bases stayed unmatched. CDR1 KGHSH and CDR2 LQKENI come from the germline V gene. As DNA, the CDR3 is TGTGCCAGCTCACCATCGGGACAGGGCGAGCAGTACTTC. Translating it yields CASSPSGQGEQYF.

V is TRBV2 and J is TRBJ1-1; TRBD1 is a possible D gene (5 bases). Germline CDR1 and CDR2: SNHLY and FYNNEI. The CDR3 covers 13 residues. Trimming removed 6 bases at V and 4 bases at J, with 12 bases between. The chain's CDR3 is CASSPRVSTEAFF. The CDR3 DNA is TGTGCCAGCAGCCCCAGGGTAAGCACTGAAGCTTTCTTT.